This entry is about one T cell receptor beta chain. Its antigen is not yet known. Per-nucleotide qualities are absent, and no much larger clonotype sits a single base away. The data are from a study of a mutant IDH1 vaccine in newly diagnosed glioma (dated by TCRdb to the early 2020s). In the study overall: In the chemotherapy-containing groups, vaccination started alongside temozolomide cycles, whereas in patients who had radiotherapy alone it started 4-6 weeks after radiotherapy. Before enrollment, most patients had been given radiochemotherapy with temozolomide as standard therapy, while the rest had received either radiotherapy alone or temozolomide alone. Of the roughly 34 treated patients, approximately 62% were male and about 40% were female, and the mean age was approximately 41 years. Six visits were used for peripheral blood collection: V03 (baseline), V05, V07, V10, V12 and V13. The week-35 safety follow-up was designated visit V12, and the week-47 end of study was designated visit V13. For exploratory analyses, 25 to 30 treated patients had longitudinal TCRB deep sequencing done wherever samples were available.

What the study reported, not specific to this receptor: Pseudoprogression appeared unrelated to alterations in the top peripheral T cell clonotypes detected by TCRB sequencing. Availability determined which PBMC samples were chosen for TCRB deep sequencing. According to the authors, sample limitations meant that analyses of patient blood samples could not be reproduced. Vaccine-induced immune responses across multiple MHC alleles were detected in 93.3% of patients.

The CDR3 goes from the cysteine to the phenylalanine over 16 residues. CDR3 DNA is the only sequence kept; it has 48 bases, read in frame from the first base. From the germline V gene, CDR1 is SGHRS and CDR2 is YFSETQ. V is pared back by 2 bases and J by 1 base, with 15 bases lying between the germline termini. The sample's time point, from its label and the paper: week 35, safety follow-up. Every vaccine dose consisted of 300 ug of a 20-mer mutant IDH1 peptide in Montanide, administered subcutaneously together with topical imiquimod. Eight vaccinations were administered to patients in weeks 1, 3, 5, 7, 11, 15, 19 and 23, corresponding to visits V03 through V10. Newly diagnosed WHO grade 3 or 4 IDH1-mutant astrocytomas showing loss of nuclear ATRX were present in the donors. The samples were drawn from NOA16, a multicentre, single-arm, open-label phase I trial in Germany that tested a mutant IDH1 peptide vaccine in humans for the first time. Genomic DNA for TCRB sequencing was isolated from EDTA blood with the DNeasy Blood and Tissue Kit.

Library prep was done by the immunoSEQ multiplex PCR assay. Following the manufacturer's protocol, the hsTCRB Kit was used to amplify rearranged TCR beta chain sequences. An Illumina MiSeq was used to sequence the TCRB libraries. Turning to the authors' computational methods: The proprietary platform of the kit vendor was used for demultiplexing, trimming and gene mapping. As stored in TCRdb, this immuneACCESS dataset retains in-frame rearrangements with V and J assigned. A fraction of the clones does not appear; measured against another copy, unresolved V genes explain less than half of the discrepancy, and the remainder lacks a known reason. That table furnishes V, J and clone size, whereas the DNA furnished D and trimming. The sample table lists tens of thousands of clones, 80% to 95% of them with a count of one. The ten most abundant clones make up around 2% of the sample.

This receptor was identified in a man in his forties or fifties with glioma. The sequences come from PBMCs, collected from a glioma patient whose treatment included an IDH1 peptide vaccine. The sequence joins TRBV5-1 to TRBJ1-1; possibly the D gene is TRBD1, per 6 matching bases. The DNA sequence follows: TGCGCCAGCAGCTTCCCATCCGGGACAACGAACACTGAAGCTTTCTTT. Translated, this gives CASSFPSGTTNTEAFF.